One and the same sample provided the 28 T cell receptor beta chains below, sequenced in a study of radiotherapy plus CTLA-4 blockade in lung cancer. Data came from immunoSEQ multiplex PCR; TCRdb stores just in-frame clones and leaves some out. Here the sample spans 40,000 to 55,000 clones, approximately 71% being singletons. The sample in question was peripheral blood, obtained from a patient treated with radiotherapy plus ipilimumab. The receptors were gathered from a human donor with non-small cell lung cancer whose response to radiotherapy plus ipilimumab could not be evaluated.

The sample holds a few counts of this clone. The V gene is TRBV19, the J gene TRBJ2-3; D is unresolved. Germline V gene data show CDR1 as LNHDA and CDR2 as SQIVND (reference sequence). The CDR3 is 12 amino acids. V lost 5 bases and J lost 7, with 10 bases in between. DNA for the CDR3: TGTGCCAGTAGTGTCGCGGATAATACGCAGTATTTT. Its protein is CASSVADNTQYF.

The genes are TRBV15 and TRBJ1-6; no definite D call. The V end was cut by 1 base, the J end by 7 bases, with 5 bases between. The CDR3 is 13 amino acids. The germline V gene encodes CDR1 LNHNV and CDR2 YYDKDF (reference sequence). The CDR3 bases are TGTGCCACCAGCAGAGGGAGGAATTCACCCCTCCACTTT. This codes for CATSRGRNSPLHF.

This clone was seen once. V gene TRBV11-3 combines with J gene TRBJ2-2; a weak D match, TRBD1 (6 bases). Trimming took 5 bases from V and 4 from J, leaving 20 bases between them. This CDR3 region has 17 residues. CDR1 and CDR2 from the germline V gene are SGHNT and YENEEA. The CDR3 reads CASSNSVQGWGTGELFF. As DNA, the CDR3 is TGTGCCAGCAGCAATTCAGTACAGGGTTGGGGCACCGGGGAGCTGTTTTTT.

V and J are TRBV18 and TRBJ2-2, with 9 bases that match TRBD2. Germline V gene lookup returns CDR1 KGHSH and CDR2 LQKENI. The V and J ends lost 3 bases and 3 bases, in that order; junction bases with no gene match: 5. CDR3 length equals 16 residues. The CDR3 is CASSPAEREDTGELFF. The CDR3 DNA reads TGTGCCAGCTCACCCGCAGAGCGGGAGGACACCGGGGAGCTGTTTTTT. The entire variable domain, with the rest obtained from reference TRBV18 and TRBJ2-2, is as follows: NAGVMQNPRHLVRRRGQEARLRCSPMKGHSHVYWYRQLPEEGLKFMVYLQKENIIDESGMPKERFSAEFPKEGPSILRIQQVVRGDSAAYFCASSPAEREDTGELFFGEGSRLTVL.

This chain uses TRBV15 with TRBJ2-2, with 10 bases that match TRBD2. The germline V gene encodes CDR1 LNHNV and CDR2 YYDKDF (reference sequence). CDR3 length: 14 residues. V shed 5 bases and J 4 bases; nucleotides not matched to a gene: 1. The DNA for the CDR3 is TGTGCCACCAGCCTAGCGGGGGCCACCGGGGAGCTGTTTTTT. As protein: CATSLAGATGELFF.

The chain recombines TRBV27 with TRBJ2-3, with D possibly matching TRBD1 (6 bases). Germline V gene lookup returns CDR1 MNHEY and CDR2 SMNVEV (reference sequence). CDR3 size: 13 residues. V was pared by 2 bases and J by 8 bases, with 11 bases between. The CDR3 sequence: CASSLPQGPTQYF. The CDR3 region has the DNA TGTGCCAGCAGTTTACCACAGGGTCCTACGCAGTATTTT.

This clone has just a few counts. The chain recombines TRBV4-2 with TRBJ1-3; a possible D gene is TRBD1 (6 bases). This CDR3 is 17 amino acids long. The ends were cut back, 10 bases at V and 0 bases at J, with 22 bases in the middle. Germline V gene sequence: CDR1 LGHNA, CDR2 YNFKEQ. The CDR3 spells CATGDTGLINSGNTIYF. The CDR3 DNA reads TGTGCCACCGGGGACACGGGTCTCATCAACTCTGGAAACACCATATATTTT.

The chain has TRBV27 and TRBJ2-2; 8 bases match TRBD1. With 6 bases clipped from V and 0 bases from J, the junction kept 3 bases outside the gene matches. This CDR3 comprises 15 residues. Germline V gene sequence: CDR1 MNHEY, CDR2 SMNVEV (reference sequence). CDR3 coding DNA: TGTGCCAGCAGGCCGGGACAGGCGAACACCGGGGAGCTGTTTTTT. This codes for CASRPGQANTGELFF.

The CDR3 spells CASSLGGQGEKLFF. CDR3 coding DNA: TGCGCCAGCAGCTTAGGCGGGCAAGGTGAAAAACTGTTTTTT. The chain combines TRBV5-1 with TRBJ1-4; D ambiguous. Trimming removed 2 bases at V and 7 bases at J, with 12 bases between. The germline V gene has CDR1 SGHRS and CDR2 YFSETQ. This CDR3 has 14 amino acids.

This chain links TRBV2 with TRBJ2-5; TRBD1 aligns across 12 bases. The germline V gene has CDR1 SNHLY and CDR2 FYNNEI. V shed 9 bases, J shed 4 bases, and the junction held 6 bases outside the gene matches. The CDR3 sequence is 14 residues long. CDR3 amino acids: CASMGQGAGETQYF. CDR3 DNA: TGTGCCAGTATGGGACAGGGGGCGGGAGAGACCCAGTACTTC.

The V call is TRBV9, the J call TRBJ1-4; D not resolved. V lost 0 bases to trimming and J lost 7 bases, with 7 bases between them. From germline, CDR1 is SGDLS and CDR2 YYNGEE. This CDR3 spans 13 amino acids. The CDR3 region is CASSVDLGEKLFF. The CDR3 DNA reads TGTGCCAGCAGCGTAGACCTAGGTGAAAAACTGTTTTTT.

The chain has TRBV6-1 and TRBJ1-1; D ambiguous. Germline values: CDR1 MNHNS, CDR2 SASEGT. V gave up 2 bases and J gave up 0 bases, with 13 bases separating them. The CDR3 spans 16 residues. Here the CDR3 reads CASSESHQRVNTEAFF. As DNA, the CDR3 is TGTGCCAGCAGTGAATCCCACCAGCGGGTGAACACTGAAGCTTTCTTT.

This chain connects TRBV6-6 to TRBJ1-5; 9 positions match TRBD1. The ends lost 4 bases at V and 4 bases at J; junction bases unmatched: 2. The germline gives CDR1 MNHNY, CDR2 SVGAGI (reference sequence). The CDR3 covers 14 residues. CDR3: CASSSDRGNQPQHF. CDR3 sequence (DNA): TGTGCCAGCAGTTCAGACAGGGGGAATCAGCCCCAGCATTTT.

J is TRBJ1-1 and V is TRBV18; D is undetermined. V was trimmed by 2 bases and J by 1 base, leaving 8 bases between them. From germline, CDR1 is KGHSH and CDR2 LQKENI. This CDR3 is 14 amino acids long. The CDR3 loop reads CASSPDHKNTEAFF. The CDR3 nucleotides read TGTGCCAGCTCACCAGATCACAAGAACACTGAAGCTTTCTTT.

Written as DNA, the CDR3 is TGTGCCAGCAGGTCCGACAGGGGTCTGTTTTTT. It encodes CASRSDRGLFF. The genes are TRBV28 and TRBJ1-4; TRBD1 matches 8 bases. The CDR3 loop spans 11 amino acids. Germline CDR1 is MDHEN and CDR2 is SYDVKM. The junction had 5 bases not matched to a gene; V was cut back by 6 bases and J by 14 bases.

The gene calls are TRBV19 and TRBJ2-5; 9 bases match TRBD2. Germline CDR1 and CDR2: LNHDA and SQIVND (reference sequence). After removal of 3 bases from V and 5 bases from J, the junction contained 4 bases not matched to a gene. This CDR3 is built from 14 residues. The CDR3 here is CASSIRAGGETQYF. The CDR3 region has the DNA TGTGCCAGTAGTATTCGGGCGGGGGGGGAGACCCAGTACTTC.

This clone was recorded once. This sequence joins TRBV7-2 and TRBJ2-7; possible D gene TRBD1, 6 bases. The CDR3 is 15 amino acids. V dropped 3 bases and J dropped 6 bases, with 18 bases sitting between them. Germline loops: CDR1 SGHTA, CDR2 FQGNSA. The CDR3 DNA reads TGTGCCAGCAGCTTTAGAGCGGCCTCAGGGGCCGAGCAGTACTTC. This codes for CASSFRAASGAEQYF.

CDR3 residues: CASSFPMERMTDTQYF. CDR3 nucleotides: TGTGCCAGCAGCTTCCCAATGGAGAGGATGACAGATACGCAGTATTTT. The chain recombines TRBV7-9 with TRBJ2-3, with unresolved D. The CDR3 totals 16 residues. Trimming shortened V by 3 bases and J by 3 bases, and 16 bases separated the two germline ends. Germline V gives CDR1 SEHNR, CDR2 FQNEAQ (reference sequence).

This clone came up a few times. V gene TRBV7-9 combines with J gene TRBJ2-6, with 7 nucleotides matching TRBD1. Per germline, CDR1 SEHNR and CDR2 FQNEAQ (reference sequence). With 5 bases clipped from V and 0 bases from J, the junction kept 4 bases outside the gene matches. The CDR3 totals 16 residues. This chain's CDR3 is CASSTHRGSGANVLTF. In DNA, the CDR3 is TGTGCCAGCAGCACACACAGGGGCTCTGGGGCCAACGTCCTGACTTTC. Full variable domain (rest looked up from reference TRBV7-9 and TRBJ2-6): DTGVSQNPRHKITKRGQNVTFRCDPISEHNRLYWYRQTLGQGPEFLTYFQNEAQLEKSRLLSDRFSAERPKGSFSTLEIQRTEQGDSAMYLCASSTHRGSGANVLTFGAGSRLTVL.

The V gene is TRBV5-8, the J gene TRBJ1-6; the match to TRBD1 covers 9 bases. The CDR3 totals 15 residues. The germline V gene encodes CDR1 SGHTS and CDR2 YDEGEE. Germline trimming cut 4 bases from V and 4 bases from J; bases unmatched to any gene: 3. Here the CDR3 reads CASSKGQGYNSPLHF. The CDR3 DNA reads TGTGCCAGCAGCAAGGGACAGGGTTATAATTCACCCCTCCACTTT.

In its sample, this clone was seen a few times. This rearrangement joins TRBV30 to TRBJ1-1; D is perhaps TRBD1 (6 bases). Germline V lookup: CDR1 GTSNPN, CDR2 SVGIG (reference sequence). V was cut by 3 bases and J by 0 bases, with 17 bases left in between. The CDR3 covers 16 residues. The CDR3 nucleotides read TGTGCCTGGAGCCCAATGCGGGGGCCAATGAACACTGAAGCTTTCTTT. Its protein is CAWSPMRGPMNTEAFF.

Of note for this clone: A junction end diverges from the germline sequence, so it may reflect a read error. This chain connects TRBV6-5 to TRBJ1-1; 7 bases map to TRBD1. The CDR3 has 15 residues. Looked up from germline, CDR1 is MNHEY and CDR2 is SVGAGI. The CDR3 region has the DNA TGTGCCAGCAGTTACTACTCGACAGGGTTCACTGAGGCTTTCTTT. It codes for CASSYYSTGFTEAFF.

The chain employs TRBV11-2 and TRBJ1-5; no clear D. The CDR3 covers 15 residues. Germline V CDR1 and CDR2: SGHAT, FQNNGV. V gave up 5 bases and J gave up 4 bases, with 15 bases separating them. The CDR3 sequence is CASSLFGPGNQPQHF. CDR3 coding DNA: TGTGCCAGCAGCCTCTTTGGGCCAGGAAATCAGCCCCAGCATTTT.

This clone has only a few counts. The rearrangement joins TRBV7-8 to TRBJ2-2, with 8 bases that match TRBD2. This CDR3 comprises 16 residues. V lost 1 base to trimming and J lost 7 bases; unmatched junction nucleotides: 8. CDR1 is SGHVS, CDR2 FQNEAQ, per germline. In nucleotides, the CDR3 is TGTGCCAGCAGCTTAGGGGGGACTAGTCTTTACGGGGAGCTGTTTTTT. As protein: CASSLGGTSLYGELFF.

CDR3 DNA: TGCAGCGCGTATACAGGGGGACAGGGCTACACCTTC. It yields the protein CSAYTGGQGYTF. The chain employs TRBV29-1 and TRBJ1-2; 8 nucleotides align to TRBD1. The CDR3 consists of 12 residues. V dropped 7 bases and J dropped 8; count of bases not matched to a gene: 9. CDR1 is SQVTM, CDR2 ANQGSEA, per germline.

In this sample, this clone turned up once. The V call is TRBV6-5, the J call TRBJ1-6, with a weak D call TRBD1 (5 bases). Germline assignment: CDR1 MNHEY and CDR2 SVGAGI. Trimming cost V 6 bases and J 10 bases, with 16 bases left between them. CDR3 length equals 14 residues. CDR3 DNA: TGTGCCAGCAGCCCCCCGGGACTAGGATCACCCCTCCACTTT. Translating it yields CASSPPGLGSPLHF.

Written as DNA, the CDR3 is TGTGCCGTCCTTTGGGAGCGCACCTACGAGCAGTACTTC. Encoded protein: CAVLWERTYEQYF. The chain has TRBV30 and TRBJ2-7; D may be TRBD2 (5 bases). Germline lookup yields CDR1 GTSNPN and CDR2 SVGIG (reference sequence). The CDR3 runs to 13 residues. V lost 8 bases and J 2 bases, leaving 16 bases between the germline ends.

This chain uses TRBV30 with TRBJ2-7; 8 bases are a match to TRBD2. With 4 bases clipped from V and 0 bases from J, the junction kept 2 bases outside the gene matches. The V gene's germline CDR1 is GTSNPN and CDR2 SVGIG (reference sequence). CDR3 length: 13 residues. Written as DNA, the CDR3 is TGTGCCTGGATTAGCGGGAACTCCTACGAGCAGTACTTC. This translates into CAWISGNSYEQYF.